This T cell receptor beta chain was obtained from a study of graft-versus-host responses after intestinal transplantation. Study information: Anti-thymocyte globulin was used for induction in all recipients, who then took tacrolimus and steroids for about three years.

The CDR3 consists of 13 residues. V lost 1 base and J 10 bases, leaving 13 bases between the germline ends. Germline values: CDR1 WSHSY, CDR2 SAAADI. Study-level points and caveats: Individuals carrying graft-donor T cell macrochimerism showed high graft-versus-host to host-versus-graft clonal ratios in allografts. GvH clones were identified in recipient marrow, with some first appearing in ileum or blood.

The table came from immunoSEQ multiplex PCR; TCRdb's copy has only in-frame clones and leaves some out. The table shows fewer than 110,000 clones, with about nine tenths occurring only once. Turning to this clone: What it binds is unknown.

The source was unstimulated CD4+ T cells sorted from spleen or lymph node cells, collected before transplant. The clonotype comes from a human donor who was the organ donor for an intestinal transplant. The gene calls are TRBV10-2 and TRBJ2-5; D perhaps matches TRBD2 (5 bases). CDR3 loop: CASSELGLGDQYF. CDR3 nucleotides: TGCGCCAGCAGTGAGTTAGGACTGGGCGACCAGTACTTC.